The next 9 T cell receptor beta chains were all read from a single sample in a study of radiotherapy plus CTLA-4 blockade in lung cancer. Method: immunoSEQ multiplex PCR; TCRdb's copy keeps in-frame clones and lacks some. This sample has 90,000 or so clones; around 83% occur once, and the top ten carry 0.82%. The source was peripheral blood, collected from a patient treated with radiotherapy plus ipilimumab. The receptor source for this set is a human donor with non-small cell lung cancer who had stable disease on radiotherapy plus ipilimumab.

The chain combines TRBV7-9 with TRBJ2-7; a possible D gene is TRBD2 (5 bases). This CDR3 has 16 residues. CDR1 is SEHNR, CDR2 FQNEAQ, per germline (reference sequence). The V end was cut by 0 bases, the J end by 3 bases, with 15 bases between. Here the CDR3 DNA reads TGTGCCAGCAGCTTAGCGGGAGCTCAGAGAAACTACGAGCAGTACTTC. Residues: CASSLAGAQRNYEQYF.

This rearrangement joins TRBV7-9 to TRBJ1-1, with D maybe TRBD1 (5 bases). From germline, CDR1 is SEHNR and CDR2 FQNEAQ (reference sequence). The CDR3 has 14 residues. V was shortened by 0 bases and J by 7 bases, with 12 bases between the two germline ends. The chain's CDR3 is CASSLAGRGVEAFF. DNA of the CDR3: TGTGCCAGCAGCTTAGCTGGGCGAGGGGTTGAAGCTTTCTTT.

This clone came up once. The J gene is TRBJ1-1, the V gene TRBV7-9, with D possibly being TRBD1 (6 bases). The length of the CDR3 is 16 residues. The V gene lost 6 bases and the J gene lost 1 base, with 18 bases spanning the gap. Germline values: CDR1 SEHNR, CDR2 FQNEAQ (reference sequence). CDR3: CASSPPRGNRNTEAFF. The CDR3 DNA sequence: TGTGCCAGCAGTCCCCCTAGGGGGAATAGGAACACTGAAGCTTTCTTT.

V usage is TRBV25-1 and J usage is TRBJ1-1; D gene ambiguous. The CDR3 consists of 10 residues. The germline V and J ends were trimmed by 7 bases and 4 bases, with 4 bases remaining between them. Germline V CDR1 and CDR2: MGHDK, SYGVNS. The CDR3 nucleotides read TGTGCCAGCAAAGGCACTGAAGCTTTCTTT. It encodes CASKGTEAFF. Together with reference TRBV25-1 and TRBJ1-1, the CDR3 gives the full variable domain: EADIYQTPRYLVIGTGKKITLECSQTMGHDKMYWYQQDPGMELHLIHYSYGVNSTEKGDLSSESTVSRIRTEHFPLTLESARPSHTSQYLCASKGTEAFFGQGTRLTVV.

This sequence joins TRBV2 and TRBJ2-2; 9 bases fit TRBD1. Germline lookup yields CDR1 SNHLY and CDR2 FYNNEI. The CDR3 consists of 16 residues. V lost 4 bases and J lost 0; bases outside the gene matches: 3. The CDR3 is CASSVGTGTNTGELFF. CDR3 sequence (DNA): TGTGCCAGCAGTGTCGGGACAGGGACGAACACCGGGGAGCTGTTTTTT.

This chain uses TRBV5-1 with TRBJ2-3; TRBD2 matches at 9 bases. CDR1 and CDR2 from the germline V gene are SGHRS and YFSETQ. The V and J ends lost 4 bases and 4 bases, in that order; junction bases with no gene match: 4. This CDR3 comprises 14 residues. The CDR3 bases are TGCGCCAGCAGCATTGGACTAGCGTCAGATACGCAGTATTTT. The encoded protein is CASSIGLASDTQYF. The whole variable domain, filled in from reference TRBV5-1 and TRBJ2-3, reads KAGVTQTPRYLIKTRGQQVTLSCSPISGHRSVSWYQQTPGQGLQFLFEYFSETQRNKGNFPGRFSGRQFSNSRSEMNVSTLELGDSALYLCASSIGLASDTQYFGPGTRLTVL.

This clone was detected once. The chain has TRBV4-2 and TRBJ2-3, with 9 bases fitting TRBD2. Trimming cost V 7 bases and J 0 bases; bases outside gene matches: 8. Germline values: CDR1 LGHNA, CDR2 YNFKEQ. This CDR3 region has 16 residues. The CDR3 bases are TGTGCCAGCACCCTCCTTAGCGGGGGTAGCACAGATACGCAGTATTTT. It encodes CASTLLSGGSTDTQYF.

The CDR3 protein is CASSGNRIFYNEQFF. DNA of the CDR3: TGTGCCAGCAGTGGAAATAGGATATTTTACAATGAGCAGTTCTTC. The J gene is TRBJ2-1, the V gene TRBV6-1; D gene uncertain. Deletions cut 4 bases from V and 4 bases from J, with 14 bases between. This CDR3 is built from 15 residues. Per germline, CDR1 MNHNS and CDR2 SASEGT.

This chain links TRBV11-2 with TRBJ2-7; 8 bases are a match to TRBD2. The CDR3 extends over 16 amino acids. Germline V CDR1 and CDR2: SGHAT, FQNNGV. Unmatched junction bases numbered 14, after V lost 3 bases and J lost 7 bases. The CDR3 nucleotides are TGTGCCAGCAGCTTCCAAGGAAGCGGGGGCCGAGGGGAGCAGTACTTC. Protein product: CASSFQGSGGRGEQYF.